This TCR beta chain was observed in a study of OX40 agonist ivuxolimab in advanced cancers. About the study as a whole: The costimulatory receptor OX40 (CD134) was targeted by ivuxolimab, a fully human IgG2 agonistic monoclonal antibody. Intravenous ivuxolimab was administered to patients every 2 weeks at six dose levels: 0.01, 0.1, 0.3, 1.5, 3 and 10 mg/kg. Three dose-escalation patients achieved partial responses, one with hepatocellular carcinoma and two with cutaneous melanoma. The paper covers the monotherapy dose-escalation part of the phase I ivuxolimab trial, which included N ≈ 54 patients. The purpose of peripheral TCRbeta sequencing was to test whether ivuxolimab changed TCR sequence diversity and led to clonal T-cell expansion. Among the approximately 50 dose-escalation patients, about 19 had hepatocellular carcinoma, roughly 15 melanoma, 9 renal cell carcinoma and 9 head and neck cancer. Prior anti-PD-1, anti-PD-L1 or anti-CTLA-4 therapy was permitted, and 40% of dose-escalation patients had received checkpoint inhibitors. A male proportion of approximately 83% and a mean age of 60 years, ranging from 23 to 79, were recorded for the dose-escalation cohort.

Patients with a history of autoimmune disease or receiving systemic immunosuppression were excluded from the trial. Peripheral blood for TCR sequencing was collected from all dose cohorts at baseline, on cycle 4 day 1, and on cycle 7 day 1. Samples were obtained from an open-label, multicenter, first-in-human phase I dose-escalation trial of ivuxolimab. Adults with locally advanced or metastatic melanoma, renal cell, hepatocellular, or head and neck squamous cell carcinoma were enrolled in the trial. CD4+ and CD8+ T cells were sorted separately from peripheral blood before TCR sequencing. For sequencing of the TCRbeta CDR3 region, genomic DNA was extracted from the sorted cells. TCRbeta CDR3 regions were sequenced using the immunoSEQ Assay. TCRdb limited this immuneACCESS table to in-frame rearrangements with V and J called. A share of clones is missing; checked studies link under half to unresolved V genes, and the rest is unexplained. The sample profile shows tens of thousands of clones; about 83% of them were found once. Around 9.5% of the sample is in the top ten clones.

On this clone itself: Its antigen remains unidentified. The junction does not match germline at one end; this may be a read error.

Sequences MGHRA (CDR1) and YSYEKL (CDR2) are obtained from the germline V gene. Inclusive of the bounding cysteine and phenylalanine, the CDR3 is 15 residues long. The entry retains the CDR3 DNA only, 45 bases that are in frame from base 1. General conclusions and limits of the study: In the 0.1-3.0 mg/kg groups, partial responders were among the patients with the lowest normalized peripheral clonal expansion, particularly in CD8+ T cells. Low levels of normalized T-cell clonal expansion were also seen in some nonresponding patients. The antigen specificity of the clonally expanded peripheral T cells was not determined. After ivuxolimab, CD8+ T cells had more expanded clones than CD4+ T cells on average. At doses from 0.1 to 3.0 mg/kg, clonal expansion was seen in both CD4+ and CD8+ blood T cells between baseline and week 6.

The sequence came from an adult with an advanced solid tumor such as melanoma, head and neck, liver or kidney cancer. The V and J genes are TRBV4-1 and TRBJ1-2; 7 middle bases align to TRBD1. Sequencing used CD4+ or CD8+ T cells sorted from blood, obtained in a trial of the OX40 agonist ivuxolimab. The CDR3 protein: CASGQDKGADYGYTF. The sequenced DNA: TGCGCCAGCGGCCAAGATAAGGGGGCGGACTATGGCTACACCTTC.